These T cell receptor beta chains were read from a single sample in a study of T cells in Graves' hyperthyroidism and ophthalmopathy. TCRdb re-derived calls from the multiplex PCR reads in MiXCR, one entry per CDR3 protein. The sample lists around 600,000 distinct CDR3 sequences; 15% to 18% were seen once. The specimen sequenced was blood. Every receptor here comes from a woman aged 30 to 39 with Graves' hyperthyroidism. CDR3s leave out the opening cysteine and the closing phenylalanine or tryptophan.

v_gene | CDR3aa
TRBV10-3 | AISEGDSSYEQY
TRBV30 | ACEKAGETGELF
TRBV5-8 | ASSPLRDTDTQY
TRBV5-5 | ASTPGSSYYEQY
TRBV12-3/TRBV12-4 | ASSLGQGSWNTQY
TRBV3-1 | ASSQGELGQF
TRBV28 | ASSLKLQDYEQY
TRBV28 | ASSSPAKGKLF
TRBV10-2 | ASSELPGQGVSYEQY
TRBV13 | ASSLGLTGVSTEAF
TRBV20-1 | SASDPLGQPLETQY
TRBV7-2 | ASGRQGSVNEQF
TRBV6-2/TRBV6-3 | ASSYTGSVVETQY
TRBV19 | ASSIVGARSNQPQH
TRBV7-9 | TSSGMTGGPIVTDEQY
TRBV20-1 | SARGDRVMNTEAF
TRBV7-9 | ASSFPGLEAF
TRBV2 | ASSEAETSDTDTQY
TRBV19 | ASLKSGELF
TRBV5-1 | ASSWTGQGNEQY
TRBV7-3 | ASSLTGGDTRPDTQY
TRBV28 | ATATGGGTDTQY
TRBV12-3/TRBV12-4 | ASSSRQGAFKLF
TRBV2 | ASSRQATGELF
TRBV12-3/TRBV12-4 | ASSWDRGIDTIY
TRBV20-1 | SARDTDRGGYEQY
TRBV20-1 | SARERGLGLASLYEQY
TRBV7-8 | ASSLVATTDGELF
TRBV16 | ASSQPGFEGNTIY
TRBV12-3/TRBV12-4 | ASSFRPLGRTGELF
TRBV30 | AWSVRWTSGTYEQY
TRBV7-8 | ASSVLAGGSDTQY
TRBV15 | ATSQPYSGNTIY
TRBV20-1 | SAPAPRNNEQF
TRBV7-3 | ASSPRNSGRIAGELF
TRBV6-5 | ASSYLRRQGQKGNQPQH
TRBV19 | ASSGLGGNGYT
TRBV27 | ASSPDRGPPGGYT
TRBV6-1 | ATPKSGSNTGELF
TRBV5-1 | ASSLVAGARETQY
TRBV5-1 | ASSLVPNTGELF
TRBV19 | ASSIDGRLNTEAF
TRBV20-1 | SARDGDRDSYEQY
TRBV11-3 | ASSARLLSDFLADYNEQF
TRBV3-1 | ASSPQGLAGKGADTQY
TRBV9 | ASSVAASGLQETQY
TRBV3-1 | ASSQGSGGGEKLF
TRBV7-9 | ASSFRGIAGGPLESTGELF
TRBV5-1 | ASSLGGLAGAGLDNEQF
TRBV4-2 | ASSQEGKLQF
TRBV12-3/TRBV12-4 | ASSQDSLEQY